These 4 T cell receptor beta chains came from one sample sequenced in a study of T cells in Graves' hyperthyroidism and ophthalmopathy. Amplified regions were TCR beta CDR3 sequences from RNA transcripts. The study used the HTBI primer set for a first-round RT-PCR of the TCR CDR3. A single record per CDR3 protein comes from TCRdb applying MiXCR to the multiplex PCR reads. The table lists around 99,000 distinct CDR3 sequences, 15% to 20% of them singletons. The sequenced material came from blood. Source of these receptors: a woman aged 50 to 65 with Graves' hyperthyroidism.

This clonotype showed up many times. The chain combines TRBV14 with TRBJ1-1; D possibly corresponds to TRBD1 (6 bases). This CDR3 has 15 residues. Per the germline V gene, CDR1 is SGHDN and CDR2 is FVKESK. Between the trimmed V and J ends, which lost 6 bases and 9 bases, there was a span of 23 bases. CDR3 nucleotides: TGTGCCAGCAGTTTACAGGGCTCACTCAGCATGAAAGCTTTCTTT. This translates into CASSLQGSLSMKAFF. The full variable domain, rest sourced from reference TRBV14 and TRBJ1-1, is EAGVTQFPSHSVIEKGQTVTLRCDPISGHDNLYWYRRVMGKEIKFLLHFVKESKQDESGMPNNRFLAERTGGTYSTLKVQPAELEDSGVYFCASSLQGSLSMKAFFGQGTRLTVV.

This clonotype was seen many times. The chain uses TRBV29-1 and TRBJ1-1; the D gene is possibly TRBD1 (6 bases). Germline CDR1 SQVTM, CDR2 ANQGSEA. The ends were cut back, 1 base at V and 8 bases at J, with 20 bases in the middle. There are 15 residues in the CDR3. The CDR3 DNA reads as TGCAGCGTTGAAGGGGGGGCAGGTCGCCAAAAAGAAGCTTTCTTT. This sequence encodes CSVEGGAGRQKEAFF.

The table lists this clonotype with many counts. The chain links TRBV10-3 to TRBJ1-1; D perhaps matches TRBD1 (5 bases). Germline V gives CDR1 ENHRY, CDR2 SYGVKD. V gave up 1 base and J gave up 3 bases, with 12 bases separating them. The CDR3 has 15 residues. The CDR3 loop is CAISEWDRRDTEAFF. Here the CDR3 DNA reads TGTGCCATCAGTGAGTGGGACCGAAGGGACACTGAAGCTTTCTTT.

The rearrangement joins TRBV27 to TRBJ1-5; 7 bases agree with TRBD1. Germline V lookup: CDR1 MNHEY, CDR2 SMNVEV (reference sequence). There are 14 residues in the CDR3. V dropped 2 bases and J dropped 6; count of bases not matched to a gene: 4. The CDR3 loop reads CASSLQGDGQPQHF. CDR3 nucleotides: TGTGCCAGCAGTTTACAGGGGGATGGTCAGCCCCAGCATTTT.